Each of the 6 T cell receptor beta chains below was sequenced from the same sample in a study of patients with pleural tuberculosis. TCRdb used MiXCR to reprocess the reads, holding one entry per CDR3 protein. The sample lists some 48,000 distinct CDR3 sequences, around 7% occurring once. The receptors stem from a human donor with pleural tuberculosis.

A note on this clonotype: Relative to the germline gene, one junction end is altered; a read error may explain this. The V gene is TRBV24-1, the J gene TRBJ2-1; TRBD2 might be the D (6 bases). In germline, CDR1 is KGHDR, CDR2 SFDVKD. CDR3 length equals 12 residues. The CDR3: CTTSGQVNEQFF. CDR3 DNA: TGTACCACCAGCGGGCAGGTTAATGAGCAGTTCTTC.

This clonotype showed up many times. J is TRBJ2-1 and V is TRBV20-1; D not resolved. The CDR3 totals 13 residues. Germline V gene sequence: CDR1 DFQATT, CDR2 SNEGSKA (reference sequence). Trimming shortened V by 3 bases and J by 8 bases, and 14 bases separated the two germline ends. The DNA for the CDR3 is TGCAGTGCTAGTTGGCTCCCGACGGATGAGCAGTTCTTC. It encodes CSASWLPTDEQFF.

Notes on this clonotype: A much larger clone sits a single nucleotide away, making a read error possible. The chain uses TRBV20-1 and TRBJ1-5, with D perhaps TRBD1 (5 bases). The CDR3 covers 13 residues. The germline V gene has CDR1 DFQATT and CDR2 SNEGSKA (reference sequence). V was clipped by 7 bases and J by 5 bases, with 15 bases between them. CDR3 in DNA: TGCAGTGTGGGAATGGGCAGGGATCAGCCCCAGCATTTT. Translated: CSVGMGRDQPQHF.

This chain joins TRBV5-6 and TRBJ1-3; the match to TRBD1 covers 8 bases. Trimming took 0 bases from V and 7 from J; bases not matched to a gene: 3. CDR3 length equals 14 residues. From germline, CDR1 is SGHDT and CDR2 YYEEEE. The DNA for the CDR3 is TGTGCCAGCAGCTTGGGGACAGGGAAGAACACCATATATTTT. Its translation: CASSLGTGKNTIYF.

This chain links TRBV29-1 with TRBJ2-3, with TRBD1 matching 7 bases. The V gene's germline CDR1 is SQVTM and CDR2 ANQGSEA. V lost 0 bases and J lost 3; bases outside the gene matches: 12. CDR3 length: 17 amino acids. The DNA of the CDR3 is TGCAGCGTTGAAGAATTCGAGGACAGGCCTTATACAGATACGCAGTATTTT. Translation: CSVEEFEDRPYTDTQYF.

This clonotype was detected ten times or more. The V call is TRBV27, the J call TRBJ2-6; tentatively, D is TRBD1 (5 bases). The germline CDR1 and CDR2 sequences are MNHEY and SMNVEV (reference sequence). This CDR3 has 15 amino acids. Trimming left V 6 bases short and J 2 bases short, with 11 bases between. The CDR3 is CASRPSRAGANVLTF. The CDR3 nucleotides are TGTGCCAGCAGGCCCTCCAGGGCTGGGGCCAACGTCCTGACTTTC.